The 12 T cell receptor beta chains in this list originate from one sample, sequenced in a study of CD8 T cells in ankylosing spondylitis. Findings of the study overall: What appeared characteristic of ankylosing spondylitis blood was a TCR beta motif of fewer than ten highly homologous variants.

Their target antigens are unknown. TCRdb used MiXCR to reprocess the 5' RACE reads, holding one entry per CDR3 protein. The profile shows 500,000 to 550,000 distinct CDR3 sequences, approximately 11% of them singletons. The specimen was blood, either unsorted or a sorted T cell fraction (not recorded which). The receptors were gathered from a male donor with ankylosing spondylitis.

This clonotype was found many times. This sequence joins TRBV20-1 and TRBJ2-7; 10 bases are shared with TRBD1. V shed 7 bases, J shed 2 bases, and the junction held 8 bases outside the gene matches. This CDR3 region has 14 residues. Per the germline V gene, CDR1 is DFQATT and CDR2 is SNEGSKA (reference sequence). The CDR3 DNA is TGCAGTGGGACCGACAGGGGGCTTCCCTACGAGCAGTACTTC. Protein: CSGTDRGLPYEQYF.

Many counts were recorded for this clonotype. The chain combines TRBV12-3 or TRBV12-4 with TRBJ2-4; tentative D call: TRBD1 (5 bases). This CDR3 contains 15 residues. Trimming left V 6 bases short and J 0 bases short, with 12 bases between. Here the CDR3 DNA reads TGTGCCAGCAGCCTGACAGAACTAGCCAAAAACATTCAGTACTTC. This codes for CASSLTELAKNIQYF.

The rearrangement joins TRBV19 to TRBJ2-7; tentatively, D is TRBD2 (5 bases). Germline CDR1 is LNHDA and CDR2 is SQIVND (reference sequence). The CDR3 runs 11 residues. Trimming left V 9 bases short and J 10 bases short, with 16 bases between. CDR3 nucleotides: TGTGCCAGCCTAGGGATGGGGAGCCAGTACTTC. This encodes CASLGMGSQYF.

This clonotype was counted a few times. The chain has TRBV12-3 or TRBV12-4 and TRBJ1-1; 8 bases are shared with TRBD1. This CDR3 is built from 14 residues. The ends lost 1 base at V and 6 bases at J; junction bases unmatched: 4. The chain's CDR3 is CASSLDRGRAEAFF. CDR3 sequence (DNA): TGTGCCAGCAGTTTAGACAGGGGGAGGGCTGAAGCTTTCTTT.

The V and J genes are TRBV6-6 and TRBJ2-7; D call uncertain. This CDR3 comprises 13 residues. Trimming stripped 6 bases from V and 3 bases from J, with 12 bases between. Per germline, CDR1 MNHNY and CDR2 SVGAGI (reference sequence). The CDR3 coding sequence is TGTGCCAGCAGCAAGAAGGGTAGCTACGAGCAGTACTTC. Its protein product is CASSKKGSYEQYF.

This clonotype occurred once. J is TRBJ2-5 and V is TRBV7-8; perhaps TRBD1 as D (7 bases). V lost 5 bases to trimming and J lost 2 bases, with 15 bases between them. Germline V CDR1 and CDR2: SGHVS, FQNEAQ. This CDR3 contains 15 residues. The CDR3 sequence is CASSARDSGQETQYF. The CDR3 DNA follows: TGTGCCAGCAGCGCGCGGGACAGCGGACAAGAGACCCAGTACTTC.

This clonotype was detected a few times. The chain recombines TRBV6-5 with TRBJ1-2; TRBD1 aligns across 7 bases. After removal of 4 bases from V and 8 bases from J, the junction contained 13 bases not matched to a gene. Germline CDR1 is MNHEY and CDR2 is SVGAGI. The CDR3 is 15 amino acids. The CDR3 coding sequence is TGTGCCAGCAGTTCCGGGACAGTGGGAGGTCGAGGCTACACCTTC. Its protein is CASSSGTVGGRGYTF.

The chain has TRBV7-9 and TRBJ2-7; the match to TRBD2 covers 7 bases. This CDR3 region has 14 residues. Trimming cost V 5 bases and J 5 bases; bases outside gene matches: 9. The germline gives CDR1 SEHNR, CDR2 FQNEAQ (reference sequence). This chain's CDR3 is CASSPRRGSDEQYF. CDR3 coding DNA: TGTGCCAGCAGCCCCCGGCGCGGGAGCGACGAGCAGTACTTC.

The chain recombines TRBV27 with TRBJ2-7; D is uncertain. Germline CDR1 and CDR2: MNHEY and SMNVEV (reference sequence). The CDR3 covers 14 residues. Trimming removed 4 bases at V and 2 bases at J, with 12 bases between. The CDR3 DNA sequence: TGTGCCAGCAGTTCGACGGTCCCCGCCTACGAGCAGTACGTC. As protein: CASSSTVPAYEQYV.

The chain employs TRBV4-1 and TRBJ2-2; 7 nucleotides align to TRBD2. Germline CDR1 reads MGHRA; CDR2 reads YSYEKL. This CDR3 is 16 amino acids long. V lost 1 base and J lost 2; bases outside the gene matches: 4. This chain's CDR3 is CASSQASSGNTGELFF. The CDR3 nucleotides are TGCGCCAGCAGCCAAGCTTCTAGCGGAAACACCGGGGAGCTGTTTTTT.

V is TRBV10-1 and J is TRBJ2-7; D possibly matches TRBD1 or TRBD2 (5 bases each). The ends were cut back, 7 bases at V and 1 base at J, with 14 bases in the middle. The germline gives CDR1 WNHNN, CDR2 SYGVQD (reference sequence). The CDR3 covers 14 residues. This CDR3 is CASTWQGGSYEQYF. The CDR3 nucleotides are TGCGCCAGCACGTGGCAGGGCGGGTCCTACGAGCAGTACTTC.

There are a few counts of this clonotype. The V gene is TRBV6-2 or TRBV6-3, the J gene TRBJ2-1; 7 nucleotides line up with TRBD1. Germline V gene data show CDR1 as MNHEY and CDR2 as SVGEGT. The CDR3 is 13 amino acids. With 2 bases clipped from V and 9 bases from J, the junction kept 4 bases outside the gene matches. CDR3 protein: CASSYVTGSEQFF. The CDR3 DNA reads TGTGCCAGCAGTTACGTGACAGGGAGTGAGCAGTTCTTC.